This T cell receptor (beta chain) came from a study of early T cells in non-severe SARS-CoV-2 infection. Study context: The sequenced material was bulk RNA from unsorted whole blood, and its chains were unpaired. General study results and limits: A preference for anti-spike CD8 responses marked VDJdb matching, which missed private and CD4 specificities.

Worth noting for this clonotype: Its antigen is unidentified.

Unique molecular identifiers were added to individual cDNA molecules. TCRdb re-analysed the 5' RACE reads in MiXCR, keeping a single row per CDR3 protein. This table has about 42,000 distinct CDR3 sequences, 5% to 6.5% appearing once. The receptor was isolated from an adult who was a healthcare worker with PCR-confirmed SARS-CoV-2 infection or an uninfected control (not recorded which). The sequenced sample was whole blood, obtained at baseline.

CDR3 loop: CASSLYGNTEAFF. In DNA form, the CDR3 reads TGTGCCAGCAGCTTATATGGGAACACTGAAGCTTTCTTT. The chain joins TRBV7-8 to TRBJ1-1; no definite D call. The length of the CDR3 is 13 residues. V was trimmed by 2 bases and J by 1 base, leaving 5 bases between them. Germline V gene data show CDR1 as SGHVS and CDR2 as FQNEAQ.